This T cell receptor (beta chain) was sequenced for a study of blood T cell repertoires in COVID-19. Study at large: The United States, Italy and Spain were the sources of the acute and convalescent COVID-19 samples. PBMCs, B-cell-depleted T cells, or T cells provided the cDNA or gDNA that made up the material.

Germline CDR1 and CDR2: PRHDT and FYEKMQ (reference sequence). Trimming left V 0 bases short and J 0 bases short, with 6 bases between. This CDR3 has 15 amino acids. In the source study's methods: Cell counts per sample came from amplifying reference gene primers. The data were produced by immunoSEQ multiplex PCR, yet TCRdb's version contains in-frame clones alone and is incomplete. The V and J calls and clone size are taken from that table; D and trimming were inferred from the DNA. The data show around 250,000 clones, with approximately 81% seen just once and 3.1% held by the top ten. The clonotype originates from a woman younger than 35 with acute or convalescent COVID-19. The V call is TRBV13, the J call TRBJ2-1; D remains ambiguous. Sequences were obtained from peripheral blood. Here the CDR3 reads CASSLGWSSYNEQFF. The CDR3 DNA reads as TGTGCCAGCAGCTTAGGCTGGAGCTCCTACAATGAGCAGTTCTTC.